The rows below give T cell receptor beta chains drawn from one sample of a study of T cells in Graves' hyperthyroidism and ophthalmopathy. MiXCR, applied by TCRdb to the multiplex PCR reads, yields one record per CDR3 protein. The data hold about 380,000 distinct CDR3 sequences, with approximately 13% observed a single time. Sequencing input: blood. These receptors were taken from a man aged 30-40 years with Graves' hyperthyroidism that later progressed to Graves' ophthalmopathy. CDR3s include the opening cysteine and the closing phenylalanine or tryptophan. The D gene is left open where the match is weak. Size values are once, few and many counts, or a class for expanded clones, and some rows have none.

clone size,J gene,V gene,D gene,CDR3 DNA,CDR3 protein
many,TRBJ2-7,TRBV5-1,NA,TGCGCCAGCAGCTTGGGGAGAGGGCTCTACGAGCAGTACTTC,CASSLGRGLYEQYF
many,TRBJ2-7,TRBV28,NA,TGTGCCAGCAGTTTACTCGGAGACTACGAGCAGTACTTC,CASSLLGDYEQYF
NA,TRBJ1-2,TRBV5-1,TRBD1,TGCGCCAACAGTTTGACAGGGGGCGCCGGCTATGGCTACACCTTC,CANSLTGGAGYGYTF
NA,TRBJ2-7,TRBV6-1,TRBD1,TGTGCCAGCAGGAGAGGACAGGGGGAGAAGTACGAGCAGTACTTC,CASRRGQGEKYEQYF
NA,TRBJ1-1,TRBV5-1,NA,TGCGCCAGCCAGCAGCGGCCCGAGGGCGCTGAAGCTTTCTTT,CASQQRPEGAEAFF
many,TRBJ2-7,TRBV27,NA,TGTGCCAGCAGTCCCCGAGCCGGGATCCAACCGAACGAGCAGTACTTC,CASSPRAGIQPNEQYF
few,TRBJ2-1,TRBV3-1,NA,TGTGCCAGCAGCCAGGGCAGCTTGAATGAGCAGTTCTTC,CASSQGSLNEQFF
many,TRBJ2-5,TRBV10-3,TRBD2,TGTGCCATCAGTGAGGCTAGCGGGGGGCAAGAGACCCAGTACTTC,CAISEASGGQETQYF
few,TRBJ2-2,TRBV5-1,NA,TGCGCCAGCAGCTTGGGTTGGACACCAGCCACCGGGGAGCTGTTTTTT,CASSLGWTPATGELFF
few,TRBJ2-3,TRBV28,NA,TGTGCCAGCAGTACAGGACTAAGCACAGATACGCAGTATTTT,CASSTGLSTDTQYF